These 5 T cell receptor beta chains originate from one sample sequenced in a study of T cells in Graves' hyperthyroidism and ophthalmopathy. Amplification of TCR beta CDR3 regions was performed using RNA transcripts as template. The HTBI set primed first-round TCR CDR3 RT-PCR. TCRdb fed the multiplex PCR reads into MiXCR, producing one record per CDR3 protein. The data contain fewer than 450,000 distinct CDR3 sequences, roughly 17% of them singletons. The sample taken for sequencing was blood. The receptors stem from a young woman with Graves' hyperthyroidism that later progressed to Graves' ophthalmopathy.

This chain joins TRBV20-1 and TRBJ1-6; 9 bases map to TRBD1. This CDR3 has 14 amino acids. V lost 6 bases, J lost 8 bases, and 8 bases stayed unmatched. CDR1 is DFQATT and CDR2 is SNEGSKA in the germline V gene (reference sequence). This chain's CDR3 is CSADDRGNDSPLHF. DNA for the CDR3: TGCAGTGCCGACGACAGGGGGAACGATTCACCCCTCCACTTT.

This clonotype was counted between two and nine times. This chain links TRBV5-1 with TRBJ2-2, with D possibly TRBD2 on 5 matching bases. The germline V and J ends were trimmed by 5 bases and 3 bases, with 17 bases remaining between them. CDR3 length: 16 amino acids. Looked up from germline, CDR1 is SGHRS and CDR2 is YFSETQ. CDR3 coding DNA: TGCGCCAGCAGTAGCGTATCCCTGATCGACACCGGGGAGCTGTTTTTT. This gives the protein CASSSVSLIDTGELFF. The whole variable domain, filled in from reference TRBV5-1 and TRBJ2-2, reads KAGVTQTPRYLIKTRGQQVTLSCSPISGHRSVSWYQQTPGQGLQFLFEYFSETQRNKGNFPGRFSGRQFSNSRSEMNVSTLELGDSALYLCASSSVSLIDTGELFFGEGSRLTVL.

V gene TRBV28 combines with J gene TRBJ1-5; D gene ambiguous. This CDR3 has 14 amino acids. Trimming pared 5 bases from V and 5 bases from J, leaving 13 bases between. Germline V gene lookup returns CDR1 MDHEN and CDR2 SYDVKM. In nucleotides, the CDR3 is TGTGCCAGCAGTCCTACCCCTGAAGATCAGCCCCAGCATTTT. Translation: CASSPTPEDQPQHF.

The CDR3 nucleotides read TGTGCCAGTAGCGTAGAAGCAGGGCGCTCCTACGAGCAGTACTTC. This encodes CASSVEAGRSYEQYF. The chain carries TRBV19 and TRBJ2-7, with D maybe TRBD1 (5 bases). The CDR3 sequence is 15 residues long. Per the germline V gene, CDR1 is LNHDA and CDR2 is SQIVND (reference sequence). V was pared by 6 bases and J by 0 bases, with 15 bases between.

This clonotype was recorded many times. This chain links TRBV30 with TRBJ2-3, with TRBD2 matching 12 bases. CDR1 GTSNPN and CDR2 SVGIG come from the germline V gene (reference sequence). J was trimmed by 5 bases and V by 0 bases; bases with no gene match: 9. CDR3 length: 17 amino acids. Here the CDR3 reads CAWSVVRTSGIGDTQYF. CDR3 nucleotide sequence: TGTGCCTGGAGTGTAGTCCGGACTAGCGGGATTGGAGATACGCAGTATTTT. The variable domain in full, completed from reference TRBV30 and TRBJ2-3, reads SQTIHQWPATLVQPVGSPLSLECTVEGTSNPNLYWYRQAAGRGLQLLFYSVGIGQISSEVPQNLSASRPQDRQFILSSKKLLLSDSGFYLCAWSVVRTSGIGDTQYFGPGTRLTVL.